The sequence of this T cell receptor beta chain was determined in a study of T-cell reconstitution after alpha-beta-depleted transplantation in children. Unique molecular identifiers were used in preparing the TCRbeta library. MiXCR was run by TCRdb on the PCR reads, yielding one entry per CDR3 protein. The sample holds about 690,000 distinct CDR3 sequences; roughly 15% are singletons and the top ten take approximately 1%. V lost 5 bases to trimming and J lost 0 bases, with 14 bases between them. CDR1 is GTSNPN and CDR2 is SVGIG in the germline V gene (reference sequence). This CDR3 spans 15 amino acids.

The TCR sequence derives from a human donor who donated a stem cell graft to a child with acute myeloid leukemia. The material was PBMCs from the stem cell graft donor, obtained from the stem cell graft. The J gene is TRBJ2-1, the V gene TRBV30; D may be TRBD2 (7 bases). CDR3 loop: CAWARGGSSYNEQFF. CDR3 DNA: TGTGCCTGGGCGAGGGGGGGGAGCTCCTACAATGAGCAGTTCTTC.